Ten or more counts support the clone carrying this T cell receptor beta chain. No treatment had been given to any patient before thyroid surgery. The entry originates in a study of metastatic and nonmetastatic thyroid tumors. About the study: A comparison of repertoires was made across blood and tumor or nodule tissue from malignant and benign thyroid patients.

TCRdb used MiXCR to call clones anew from the PCR reads. The profile shows tens of thousands of clones, 24% of them singletons. V was shortened by 3 bases and J by 6 bases, with 23 bases between the two germline ends. This CDR3 region has 17 residues. Germline-derived CDR1 and CDR2 are MGHRA and YSYEKL. This chain links TRBV4-1 with TRBJ1-1; a weak D match, TRBD1 (5 bases). The sequencing sample was made of tumor tissue. The receptor was isolated from a female donor with papillary thyroid cancer or a benign thyroid nodule (not recorded which). Some clones in this sample may be carry-over from other donors' samples. The CDR3 reads CASSHARIGARGAEAFF. CDR3 in DNA: TGCGCCAGCAGCCATGCTCGGATTGGGGCCCGAGGAGCTGAAGCTTTCTTT.